The 10 T cell receptor beta chains below come from one sample, sequenced in a study of CD8+CD57+ T cells in acquired aplastic anemia (dated by TCRdb to the late 2010s). Patients chosen for sequencing had shown expansion of CD8+CD57+ cells by flow cytometry. TCRdb shows the sequencer as Illumina HiSeq 2000. Genomic DNA was used as template for profiling of TCR beta VDJ combinations and CDR3 sequences. Using fastp at Q25 and MiXCR, TCRdb reprocessed the public reads and kept productive beta chains. Entries that share a CDR3 protein sequence are merged under the most common genes and DNA. The sample yields some 160,000 distinct CDR3 sequences; 40% to 60% were counted once. The biggest ten clones account for under 40% of the sample. The sample comprised sorted CD4+, CD8+, or CD8+CD57+ T cells (not recorded which) from PBMCs. These receptors all come from a human donor with aplastic anemia.

Comment on this clonotype: At one of its ends the junction is not consistent with the germline gene, which may arise from a read error. The chain couples TRBV20-1 to TRBJ2-1; TRBD1 might be the D (6 bases). CDR1 and CDR2 from the germline V gene are DFQATT and SNEGSKA (reference sequence). This CDR3 has 14 residues. In nucleotides, the CDR3 is TGCAGTGCTAGCGGGGCAGGGGATTACAATGAGCAGCTCTTC. It encodes CSASGAGDYNEQLF.

The chain combines TRBV7-9 with TRBJ2-5; D remains ambiguous. Looked up from germline, CDR1 is SEHNR and CDR2 is FQNEAQ (reference sequence). The CDR3 is made up of 12 amino acids. Trimming left V 9 bases short and J 3 bases short, with 11 bases between. The CDR3 DNA sequence: TGTGCCAGTGGATGGGGAAAAGAGACCCAGTACTTC. Its protein is CASGWGKETQYF.

The chain couples TRBV29-1 to TRBJ2-1; 10 bases are a match to TRBD1. This CDR3 spans 14 amino acids. The germline V gene has CDR1 SQVTM and CDR2 ANQGSEA. J gave up 3 bases and V 6 bases, and 5 bases lay outside the gene matches. In DNA form, the CDR3 reads TGCAGCGTCGACCGGACAGGGGGCTACAATGAGCAGTTCTTC. Translating it yields CSVDRTGGYNEQFF.

As to this clonotype: A read error may be the cause here, since a much bigger clone is one base away. The chain couples TRBV13 to TRBJ1-4; D uncertain. Germline lookup yields CDR1 PRHDT and CDR2 FYEKMQ (reference sequence). CDR3 length: 14 residues. CDR3 residues: CASSLRTVNEELFF. In nucleotides, the CDR3 is TGTGCCAGCAGCCTCCGGACGGTTAATGAAGAACTGTTTTTT.

The rearrangement links TRBV24-1 to TRBJ1-5; 9 nucleotides agree with TRBD1. CDR1 is KGHDR, CDR2 SFDVKD, per germline. CDR3 length: 15 amino acids. The V gene end was trimmed by 3 bases and the J gene end by 6 bases; junction bases not matched to a gene: 5. The CDR3 loop reads CATSDGTGSCQPQHF. As DNA, the CDR3 is TGTGCCACCAGTGATGGGACAGGGTCATGTCAGCCCCAGCATTTT.

The chain is built from TRBV20-1 and TRBJ2-7; D unresolved. V was pared by 5 bases and J by 1 base, with 15 bases between. Germline V lookup: CDR1 DFQATT, CDR2 SNEGSKA (reference sequence). This CDR3 spans 14 amino acids. CDR3 residues: CSALPFSGSYEQYF. DNA of the CDR3: TGCAGTGCTTTACCTTTTTCAGGTTCCTACGAGCAGTACTTC.

This clonotype was counted many times. The V call is TRBV19, the J call TRBJ2-7, with 8 bases lining up with TRBD2. The germline gives CDR1 LNHDA, CDR2 SQIVND (reference sequence). The V segment lost 3 bases and the J segment 5 bases; nucleotides outside the gene matches: 9. There are 15 residues in the CDR3. In DNA, the CDR3 is TGTGCCAGTAGTATTGGGCGGGGGGCAATGAACGAGCAGTACTTC. Residues: CASSIGRGAMNEQYF. Supplemented by reference TRBV19 and TRBJ2-7, the full variable domain reads DGGITQSPKYLFRKEGQNVTLSCEQNLNHDAMYWYRQDPGQGLRLIYYSQIVNDFQKGDIAEGYSVSREKKESFPLTVTSAQKNPTAFYLCASSIGRGAMNEQYFGPGTRLTVT.

Points on this clonotype: The CDR3 carries no conserved terminal phenylalanine or tryptophan, so it likely arises from a read error. No DNA is shown, since the ends of the CDR3 on it are uncertain; the CDR3 is the one TCRdb lists. V gene TRBV5-5 combines with J gene TRBJ1-1; the D call TRBD1 from the table was never checked on the DNA. Germline CDR1 reads SGHKS; CDR2 reads YYEKEE (reference sequence). The CDR3 totals 10 residues, both ends included. This CDR3 reads CASSSEGRTS.

The chain couples TRBV20-1 to TRBJ1-4, with TRBD1 as a possible D gene (5 bases). CDR1 DFQATT and CDR2 SNEGSKA come from the germline V gene (reference sequence). This CDR3 spans 14 amino acids. The V end was cut by 6 bases, the J end by 8 bases, with 19 bases between. CDR3 amino acids: CSADMTGREEKLFF. As DNA, the CDR3 is TGCAGTGCCGACATGACGGGGCGGGAAGAAAAACTGTTTTTT.

The chain combines TRBV27 with TRBJ1-2, with TRBD1 as a possible D gene (5 bases). The germline CDR1 and CDR2 sequences are MNHEY and SMNVEV (reference sequence). This CDR3 region has 14 residues. Between the trimmed V and J ends, which lost 5 bases and 4 bases, there was a span of 14 bases. The CDR3 sequence is CASSPSGAGYGYTF. The CDR3 nucleotides read TGTGCCAGCAGTCCGAGCGGGGCGGGCTATGGCTACACCTTC.